The 12 T cell receptor beta chains given below trace back to one sample, sequenced in a study of T cell changes during pregnancy in multiple sclerosis. Assay used: immunoSEQ multiplex PCR; TCRdb lists only in-frame clones, some missing. The sample contains 55,000 to 85,000 clones, roughly 89% of which appear only once. This material consisted of peripheral blood, taken in the second trimester of pregnancy. The receptors stem from a female donor with multiple sclerosis, enrolled in a pregnancy study.

This clone appeared once. The chain carries TRBV4-1 and TRBJ1-1; 7 positions agree with TRBD1. This CDR3 is built from 15 residues. Germline CDR1 is MGHRA and CDR2 is YSYEKL. V trimming: 1 base; J trimming: 5 bases; junction bases outside the gene matches: 7. CDR3 amino acids: CASSQGGGLRTEAFF. The CDR3 bases are TGCGCCAGCAGCCAAGGAGGGGGCCTACGGACTGAAGCTTTCTTT.

V usage is TRBV19 and J usage is TRBJ1-1; weak D call: TRBD1 (6 bases). CDR3 length equals 14 residues. Between the trimmed V and J ends, which lost 5 bases and 2 bases, there was a span of 12 bases. Germline V CDR1 and CDR2: LNHDA, SQIVND (reference sequence). The CDR3 sequence: CASSQGLVNTEAFF. The CDR3 DNA is TGTGCCAGTAGTCAGGGGCTCGTAAACACTGAAGCTTTCTTT.

V usage is TRBV15 and J usage is TRBJ2-7; possible D gene TRBD2, 7 bases. The length of the CDR3 is 15 residues. Germline V gene lookup returns CDR1 LNHNV and CDR2 YYDKDF (reference sequence). Deletions cut 0 bases from V and 2 bases from J, with 11 bases between. CDR3 sequence: CATSREGGDAYEQYF. CDR3 bases: TGTGCCACCAGCAGAGAAGGGGGGGACGCCTACGAGCAGTACTTC. Full variable domain (remainder filled in from reference TRBV15 and TRBJ2-7): DAMVIQNPRYQVTQFGKPVTLSCSQTLNHNVMYWYQQKSSQAPKLLFHYYDKDFNNEADTPDNFQSRRPNTSFCFLDIRSPGLGDTAMYLCATSREGGDAYEQYFGPGTRLTVT.

The rearrangement uses TRBV7-5 and TRBJ2-4; the table calls TRBD2, which could not be checked here. TRBV7-5 is a pseudogene. The CDR3 length is 18 residues. As DNA, the CDR3 is TGTGCCAGAAGCTTAAGGGGACTAGCGGTAACAGCCAAAAACATTCAGTACTTC. Translating it yields CARSLRGLAVTAKNIQYF.

V gene TRBV19 combines with J gene TRBJ2-6; possible D gene TRBD2, 5 bases. The CDR3 spans 17 residues. CDR1 is LNHDA and CDR2 is SQIVND in the germline V gene (reference sequence). Between the trimmed V and J ends, which lost 3 bases and 0 bases, there was a span of 12 bases. CDR3 sequence (DNA): TGTGCCAGTAGTATGCCCGGAGGTGGCTCTGGGGCCAACGTCCTGACTTTC. Encoded protein: CASSMPGGGSGANVLTF.

This clone was recorded once. The V and J genes are TRBV11-3 and TRBJ1-6; 7 bases are a match to TRBD1. The CDR3 has 14 residues. CDR1 and CDR2 (germline): SGHNT, YENEEA. The V and J ends lost 5 bases and 9 bases, in that order; junction bases with no gene match: 7. The CDR3 spells CASSAFQGGSPLHF. DNA for the CDR3: TGTGCCAGCAGCGCCTTCCAGGGGGGTTCACCCCTCCACTTT. Using reference TRBV11-3 and TRBJ1-6 for the parts outside the CDR3, the full variable domain is EAGVVQSPRYKIIEKKQPVAFWCNPISGHNTLYWYLQNLGQGPELLIRYENEEAVDDSQLPKDRFSAERLKGVDSTLKIQPAELGDSAVYLCASSAFQGGSPLHFGNGTRLTVT.

The J gene is TRBJ1-2, the V gene TRBV7-6, with D unresolved. The CDR3 is made up of 13 amino acids. The V gene lost 3 bases and the J gene lost 4 bases, with 9 bases spanning the gap. Looked up from germline, CDR1 is SGHVS and CDR2 is FNYEAQ. DNA for the CDR3: TGTGCCAGCAGCTTTCCCCATTTCTATGGCTACACCTTC. Residues: CASSFPHFYGYTF.

This sequence joins TRBV7-6 and TRBJ2-7, with 7 bases aligning to TRBD2. V shed 2 bases, J shed 1 base, and the junction held 5 bases outside the gene matches. CDR1 and CDR2 from the germline V gene are SGHVS and FNYEAQ. This CDR3 region has 15 residues. This CDR3 is CASSLLAELSYEQYF. CDR3 DNA sequence: TGTGCCAGCAGCTTACTAGCGGAACTTTCCTACGAGCAGTACTTC.

The chain recombines TRBV7-3 with TRBJ1-2; TRBD1 agrees at 10 bases. Germline lookup yields CDR1 SGHTA and CDR2 FQGTGA. This CDR3 has 14 amino acids. Unmatched junction bases numbered 5, after V lost 5 bases and J lost 5 bases. As DNA, the CDR3 is TGTGCCAGCAGCCGGACAGGGGGGAAGTATGGCTACACCTTC. Its protein is CASSRTGGKYGYTF.

The rearrangement links TRBV5-4 to TRBJ2-1, with 11 positions matching TRBD2. Germline loops: CDR1 SGHNT, CDR2 YYREEE (reference sequence). The CDR3 is 16 residues long. V was clipped by 3 bases and J by 4 bases; unmatched bases: 6. The CDR3 reads CASSSTSGDFYNEQFF. For the CDR3, the DNA is TGTGCCAGCAGCTCGACTAGCGGGGACTTTTACAATGAGCAGTTCTTC.

The V gene is TRBV5-1, the J gene TRBJ2-2; 9 nucleotides match TRBD1. The CDR3 length is 16 residues. Germline loops: CDR1 SGHRS, CDR2 YFSETQ. Trimming took 5 bases from V and 2 from J; bases not matched to a gene: 7. The CDR3 DNA sequence: TGCGCCAGCAGGGGCGGGACAGGGCGTAACACCGGGGAGCTGTTTTTT. It encodes CASRGGTGRNTGELFF.

With respect to this clone: Other DNA sequences within the sample encode an identical CDR3. The V gene is TRBV9, the J gene TRBJ1-6; TRBD1 matches 8 bases. The CDR3 has 13 residues. Per the germline V gene, CDR1 is SGDLS and CDR2 is YYNGEE. With V trimmed by 2 bases and J by 8 bases, 0 bases remained unmatched. CDR3 in DNA: TGTGCCAGCAGCGTGGACAGGGATTCACCCCTCCACTTT. Protein product: CASSVDRDSPLHF.